This T cell receptor beta chain was obtained from a study of CD8 T cells in Susac syndrome. Negative isolation yielded CD4+ and CD8+ T cells, and FACS enriched TEMRA cells. A quantity of about 0.5 to 1 ug RNA underwent reverse transcription using random hexamers. TCR beta CDR3 was amplified by immunoSEQ multiplex PCR. This amplification extended across 54 Vbeta and 13 Jbeta segments. Using its own MiXCR run on the immunoSEQ multiplex PCR reads, TCRdb lists one record per CDR3 protein. The repertoire includes about 440,000 distinct CDR3 sequences, 75% to 90% of them detected once, and about 0.12% sits in the top ten. Looked up from germline, CDR1 is SGHNT and CDR2 is YENEEA. V lost 4 bases and J lost 5, with 15 bases in between. This CDR3 comprises 14 residues.

Sequenced: CD8+ T cells from PBMCs. The TCR comes from a human donor with multiple sclerosis. This sequence joins TRBV11-3 and TRBJ2-7; no definite D call. The CDR3 sequence is CASSSASGLDEQYF. The CDR3 DNA reads as TGTGCCAGCAGCTCCGCCAGTGGTCTTGACGAGCAGTACTTC. The full variable domain, with the rest looked up from reference TRBV11-3 and TRBJ2-7, is EAGVVQSPRYKIIEKKQPVAFWCNPISGHNTLYWYLQNLGQGPELLIRYENEEAVDDSQLPKDRFSAERLKGVDSTLKIQPAELGDSAVYLCASSSASGLDEQYFGPGTRLTVT.